This T cell receptor beta chain was identified in a study of read filtering for tumor transcriptome and immune sequencing. The wider study: Eight or nine patients were R-ISS I, 16 were R-ISS II, roughly 7 were R-ISS III. Transcriptome libraries were built from DNase-treated RNA. TCR-mapped reads were about 3.5 to 10.27 million with IR-seq versus roughly 80 to 1,300 with RNA-seq.

After removal of 6 bases from V and 5 bases from J, the junction contained 12 bases not matched to a gene. The CDR3 runs 15 residues. Germline-derived CDR1 and CDR2 are SGHRS and YFSETQ. This clonotype was found many times. What it binds is unknown. From roughly 390 ng of RNA, a library with molecular barcoded alpha/delta and beta/gamma adaptors was made. TCRdb ran MiXCR on the reads and lists one entry per CDR3 protein. The table has some 120,000 distinct CDR3 sequences, 13% seen once; the top ten hold about 11%. Points from the study as a whole: Sorted CD138-negative bone marrow cells were not purified T cells.

This rearrangement joins TRBV5-1 to TRBJ2-7; TRBD2 aligns across 9 bases. The source of this sequence is a donor at least 40 years old with multiple myeloma. Sequenced: a population of CD138-negative cells sorted from bone marrow. The CDR3 coding sequence is TGCGCCAGCACCTCAATGGCGGGAGGGCTCGACGAGCAGTACTTC. It encodes CASTSMAGGLDEQYF. Based on the CDR3 plus reference TRBV5-1 and TRBJ2-7, the full variable domain is KAGVTQTPRYLIKTRGQQVTLSCSPISGHRSVSWYQQTPGQGLQFLFEYFSETQRNKGNFPGRFSGRQFSNSRSEMNVSTLELGDSALYLCASTSMAGGLDEQYFGPGTRLTVT.